These 20 T cell receptor beta chains originate from one sample sequenced in a study of blood T cell repertoires in COVID-19. Measured with immunoSEQ multiplex PCR; TCRdb has only the in-frame clones, and not every one. The sample includes 200,000 or so clones, roughly nine tenths seen only once; the top ten take about 2%. Sequencing was performed on peripheral blood. The receptors were sampled from a middle-aged man with active or convalescent COVID-19.

The chain has TRBV7-9 and TRBJ1-2; 8 nucleotides line up with TRBD1. Germline assignment: CDR1 SEHNR and CDR2 FQNEAQ (reference sequence). J was trimmed by 2 bases and V by 3 bases; bases with no gene match: 5. The CDR3 spans 15 residues. The CDR3: CASSFGQGANYGYTF. CDR3 coding DNA: TGTGCCAGCAGCTTTGGGCAGGGGGCAAACTATGGCTACACCTTC. The full variable domain, its missing parts supplied by reference TRBV7-9 and TRBJ1-2, is DTGVSQNPRHKITKRGQNVTFRCDPISEHNRLYWYRQTLGQGPEFLTYFQNEAQLEKSRLLSDRFSAERPKGSFSTLEIQRTEQGDSAMYLCASSFGQGANYGYTFGSGTRLTVV.

This chain joins TRBV11-2 and TRBJ1-5, with D unresolved. Germline values: CDR1 SGHAT, CDR2 FQNNGV. This CDR3 region has 15 residues. The germline V and J ends were trimmed by 1 base and 2 bases, with 9 bases remaining between them. CDR3 residues: CASSLVWGGNQPQHF. CDR3 nucleotides: TGTGCCAGCAGCTTAGTGTGGGGAGGCAATCAGCCCCAGCATTTT.

CDR3 DNA: TGTGCCAGTAGTATAGGTTCGGATGGCTACACCTTC. It specifies CASSIGSDGYTF. This chain connects TRBV19 to TRBJ1-2; D not resolved. This CDR3 has 12 amino acids. CDR1 LNHDA and CDR2 SQIVND come from the germline V gene (reference sequence). Trimming took 1 base from V and 6 from J, leaving 6 bases between them.

The genes are TRBV10-2 and TRBJ2-1; possibly TRBD2 for D (5 bases). The CDR3 consists of 17 residues. V lost 0 bases and J lost 2, with 14 bases in between. Germline V gene sequence: CDR1 WSHSY, CDR2 SAAADI. CDR3 DNA: TGCGCCAGCAGTGAGTCGGTGCGGGCAATCCCCTACAATGAGCAGTTCTTC. Translating gives CASSESVRAIPYNEQFF.

This chain links TRBV2 with TRBJ2-7, with a possible D match to TRBD2 (6 bases). This CDR3 region has 14 residues. The germline V gene has CDR1 SNHLY and CDR2 FYNNEI. V lost 3 bases and J lost 4, with 13 bases in between. The CDR3 region has the DNA TGTGCCAGCAGTGACCCGGGGGATAGTTACGAGCAGTACTTC. This translates into CASSDPGDSYEQYF.

The V and J genes are TRBV28 and TRBJ1-5; perhaps TRBD1 as D (6 bases). Germline CDR1 and CDR2: MDHEN and SYDVKM. There are 14 residues in the CDR3. With 6 bases removed from V and 5 bases from J, the gap between germline ends came to 14 bases. CDR3 DNA sequence: TGTGCCAGCAGCACAATACAGGGTTATCAGCCCCAGCATTTT. Amino acid sequence: CASSTIQGYQPQHF.

The chain links TRBV5-4 to TRBJ1-1, with 8 bases lining up with TRBD1. This CDR3 contains 14 residues. Germline V lookup: CDR1 SGHNT, CDR2 YYREEE (reference sequence). After removal of 3 bases from V and 0 bases from J, the junction contained 1 base not matched to a gene. The DNA of the CDR3 is TGTGCCAGCAGCTCGGGACAGGTGAACACTGAAGCTTTCTTT. Translated, it gives CASSSGQVNTEAFF. Supplemented by reference TRBV5-4 and TRBJ1-1, the full variable domain reads ETGVTQSPTHLIKTRGQQVTLRCSSQSGHNTVSWYQQALGQGPQFIFQYYREEENGRGNFPPRFSGLQFPNYSSELNVNALELDDSALYLCASSSGQVNTEAFFGQGTRLTVV.

This clone has only one observation. The chain carries TRBV2 and TRBJ1-1; a weak D match, TRBD1 (6 bases). The CDR3 is 16 residues long. Trimming stripped 3 bases from V and 2 bases from J, with 16 bases between. CDR1 is SNHLY, CDR2 FYNNEI, per germline. CDR3 coding DNA: TGTGCCAGCAGTGAGGGGGGGGCCGTGGTCAACACTGAAGCTTTCTTT. It yields the protein CASSEGGAVVNTEAFF.

The rearrangement joins TRBV27 to TRBJ2-2; 11 bases agree with TRBD1. The CDR3 consists of 16 residues. CDR1 and CDR2 from the germline V gene are MNHEY and SMNVEV (reference sequence). J was trimmed by 7 bases and V by 3 bases; bases with no gene match: 7. The CDR3, as DNA: TGTGCCAGCAGTTTCCCACGGACAGGGGGCGGCGGGGAGCTGTTTTTT. Residues: CASSFPRTGGGGELFF.

The V and J genes are TRBV5-4 and TRBJ2-3; D might be TRBD1 (6 bases). This CDR3 has 16 residues. Germline-derived CDR1 and CDR2 are SGHNT and YYREEE (reference sequence). The V gene lost 3 bases and the J gene lost 2 bases, with 16 bases spanning the gap. The CDR3 loop is CASSSSDSLYTDTQYF. The DNA for the CDR3 is TGTGCCAGCAGCTCGTCGGACAGCCTATACACAGATACGCAGTATTTT.

The chain is built from TRBV29-1 and TRBJ1-2, with 8 bases aligning to TRBD1. Looked up from germline, CDR1 is SQVTM and CDR2 is ANQGSEA. The CDR3 extends over 14 amino acids. CDR3 nucleotide sequence: TGCAGTTTCTCTTTCGGAACAGGGGGCTATGGCTACACCTTC. Its translation is CSFSFGTGGYGYTF.

The chain has TRBV5-8 and TRBJ2-5; possible D gene TRBD1, 6 bases. The CDR3 spans 13 residues. Germline V gene data show CDR1 as SGHTS and CDR2 as YDEGEE. V shed 1 base and J shed 5 bases, with 9 bases lying between them. CDR3: CASSLRTAETQYF. CDR3 DNA sequence: TGTGCCAGCAGCTTGCGGACAGCGGAGACCCAGTACTTC.

This clone occurred a few times. The chain links TRBV27 to TRBJ2-7, with 9 bases aligning to TRBD1. V gave up 6 bases and J gave up 2 bases; unmatched junction bases: 5. The CDR3 totals 14 residues. The V gene's germline CDR1 is MNHEY and CDR2 SMNVEV (reference sequence). The CDR3, as DNA: TGTGCCAGCAGGCCGACAGGGGGAGCCTACGAGCAGTACTTC. Encoded protein: CASRPTGGAYEQYF.

The chain recombines TRBV19 with TRBJ1-2; TRBD1 matches 12 bases. CDR3 size: 14 residues. In germline, CDR1 is LNHDA, CDR2 SQIVND (reference sequence). V lost 4 bases to trimming and J lost 7 bases; unmatched junction nucleotides: 4. The CDR3 loop reads CASSTGTGGAGYTF. The CDR3 nucleotides read TGTGCCAGTAGTACCGGGACAGGGGGCGCTGGCTACACCTTC. Looking up the rest from reference TRBV19 and TRBJ1-2 gives the full variable domain: DGGITQSPKYLFRKEGQNVTLSCEQNLNHDAMYWYRQDPGQGLRLIYYSQIVNDFQKGDIAEGYSVSREKKESFPLTVTSAQKNPTAFYLCASSTGTGGAGYTFGSGTRLTVV.

Comment on this clone: Sequence at one end of the junction differs from germline and may be a read error. The rearrangement links TRBV2 to TRBJ1-2, with 7 nucleotides matching TRBD1. CDR1 is SNHLY, CDR2 FYNNEI, per germline. There are 14 residues in the CDR3. This CDR3 is CARRGGGGHYGYTF. The CDR3 DNA is TGTGCCCGCAGGGGGGGCGGGGGCCACTATGGCTACACCTTC.

The chain carries TRBV27 and TRBJ2-5; the match to TRBD1 covers 9 bases. The CDR3 is 15 amino acids. Germline trimming cut 5 bases from V and 3 bases from J; bases unmatched to any gene: 7. Per the germline V gene, CDR1 is MNHEY and CDR2 is SMNVEV (reference sequence). CDR3 residues: CASSLLQGAKETQYF. CDR3 nucleotide sequence: TGTGCCAGCAGTCTCCTACAGGGGGCGAAAGAGACCCAGTACTTC.

The CDR3 spells CASSLAAAGYNSPLHF. For the CDR3, the DNA is TGTGCCAGCAGCTTAGCGGCGGCGGGGTATAATTCACCCCTCCACTTT. V is TRBV7-2 and J is TRBJ1-6; unclear D gene. Germline CDR1 is SGHTA and CDR2 is FQGNSA. V shed 0 bases and J shed 4 bases, with 10 bases lying between them. The CDR3 is 16 residues long.

This clone was seen only a few times. This rearrangement joins TRBV12-3 or TRBV12-4 to TRBJ2-5; 7 nucleotides match TRBD2. The CDR3 spans 13 residues. With V trimmed by 2 bases and J by 3 bases, 0 bases remained unmatched. CDR3 DNA sequence: TGTGCCAGCAGTTTAAGCGGGAAAGAGACCCAGTACTTC. It is translated as CASSLSGKETQYF.

The CDR3 nucleotides are TGCGCCAGCAGCGACTCGGTCGGGGGTCATGAAGCTTTCTTT. Translating it yields CASSDSVGGHEAFF. V and J are TRBV5-1 and TRBJ1-1; a weak D match, TRBD1 (5 bases). The CDR3 runs 14 residues. CDR1 SGHRS and CDR2 YFSETQ come from the germline V gene. V lost 4 bases, J lost 7 bases, and 17 bases lay in between.

With regard to this clone: This sequence may be a read error, since a much larger clone differs from it by one base. CDR3 in amino acids: CANSFGRDNSPLHF. The CDR3 nucleotides read TGCGCCAACAGCTTCGGCAGGGATAATTCACCCCTCCACTTT. The chain joins TRBV5-1 to TRBJ1-6; D is possibly TRBD1 (5 bases). The germline V gene encodes CDR1 SGHRS and CDR2 YFSETQ. The CDR3 consists of 14 residues.